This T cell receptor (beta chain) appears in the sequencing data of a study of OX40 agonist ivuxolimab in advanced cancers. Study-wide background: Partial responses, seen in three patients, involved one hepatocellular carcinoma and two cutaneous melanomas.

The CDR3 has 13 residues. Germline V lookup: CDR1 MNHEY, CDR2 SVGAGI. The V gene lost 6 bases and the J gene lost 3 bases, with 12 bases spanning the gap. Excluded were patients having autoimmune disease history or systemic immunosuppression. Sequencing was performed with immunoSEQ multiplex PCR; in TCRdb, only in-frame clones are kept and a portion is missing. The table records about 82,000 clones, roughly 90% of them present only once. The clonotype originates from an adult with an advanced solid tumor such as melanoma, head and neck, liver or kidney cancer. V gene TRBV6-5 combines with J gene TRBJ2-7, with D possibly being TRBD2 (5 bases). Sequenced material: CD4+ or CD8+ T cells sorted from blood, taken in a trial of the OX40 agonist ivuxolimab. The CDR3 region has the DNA TGTGCCAGCAGCCTCATCCGGGACTACGAGCAGTACTTC. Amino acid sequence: CASSLIRDYEQYF.